This T cell receptor (beta chain) came from a study of blood T cell repertoires in COVID-19. Study-wide background: Samples representing acute and convalescent COVID-19 were sourced from the United States, Italy and Spain.

Profiled with immunoSEQ multiplex PCR; TCRdb holds only in-frame clones, not every one. The sample yields about 300,000 clones, around nine tenths seen once. In this sample, this clone turned up once. V lost 3 bases, J lost 4 bases, and 14 bases lay in between. Germline CDR1 reads SGDLS; CDR2 reads YYNGEE. CDR3 length: 15 residues. This TCR was recovered from a man aged 70 or older with acute or convalescent COVID-19. The chain is built from TRBV9 and TRBJ2-1, with a possible D match to TRBD2 (5 bases). Material for sequencing was peripheral blood. The chain's CDR3 is CASSGGVPGYNEQFF. CDR3 DNA: TGTGCCAGCAGCGGGGGAGTACCGGGTTACAATGAGCAGTTCTTC.